What follows are 25 T cell receptor beta chains derived from one specimen sequenced in a study of cytomegalovirus exposure and HLA in healthy donors (dated by TCRdb to 2016 to 2017). Libraries were constructed by the immunoSEQ multiplex PCR assay. For the multiplex PCR, a mixture combining 60 forward primers for TCR Vbeta segments and 13 reverse primers for TCR Jbeta segments was used. In its TCRdb copy, this immuneACCESS table keeps in-frame sequences only and misses some clones. Where compared with another copy, unresolved V genes explain less than half of these, and the others have no known cause. This sample's table contains 170,000 or so clones. The biggest ten clones account for under 2.5% of the sample. Material: PBMCs. Receptors originate from a young man in good health and CMV-seronegative.

V is TRBV21-1 and J is TRBJ2-1; whether TRBD1, the table's D call, matches the DNA was not checked. TRBV21-1 counts as a pseudogene. The length of the CDR3 is 16 residues. CDR3 region: CASSATVTCRYNEQFF. CDR3 coding DNA: TGTGCCAGCAGCGCGACAGTTACTTGTAGGTACAATGAGCAGTTCTTC.

This rearrangement joins TRBV19 to TRBJ2-7; maybe TRBD1 (6 bases). The CDR3 extends over 16 amino acids. The V end lost 3 bases, the J end lost 3 bases, and 18 bases lay between the germline ends. Germline CDR1 and CDR2: LNHDA and SQIVND (reference sequence). CDR3 region: CASSISGLGGIYEQYF. CDR3 bases: TGTGCCAGTAGTATCTCGGGGCTAGGGGGAATCTACGAGCAGTACTTC.

The chain has TRBV18 and TRBJ2-4, with a tentative D call TRBD1 (6 bases). Trimming took 3 bases from V and 5 from J, leaving 14 bases between them. Germline CDR1 reads KGHSH; CDR2 reads LQKENI. The CDR3 has 15 residues. The CDR3 DNA sequence: TGTGCCAGCTCACCTAACAGGGTACGGGAAAACATTCAGTACTTC. Translating it yields CASSPNRVRENIQYF.

The chain combines TRBV15 with TRBJ2-7, with 9 bases aligning to TRBD1. In germline, CDR1 is LNHNV, CDR2 YYDKDF (reference sequence). With V trimmed by 1 base and J by 12 bases, 19 bases remained unmatched. The CDR3 totals 17 residues. The CDR3 DNA reads as TGTGCCACCAGCAGAGGTACAGGGGGCGGAGTATACCCCAAACGGTACTTC. This codes for CATSRGTGGGVYPKRYF.

This chain connects TRBV5-5 to TRBJ2-6; 9 bases are shared with TRBD1. V was clipped by 0 bases and J by 10 bases; unmatched bases: 5. From germline, CDR1 is SGHKS and CDR2 YYEKEE (reference sequence). The CDR3 runs 15 residues. CDR3 region: CASSLVYGTGNVLTF. CDR3 DNA: TGTGCCAGCAGCTTGGTTTATGGGACAGGGAACGTCCTGACTTTC.

The chain combines TRBV4-2 with TRBJ2-2; 13 nucleotides agree with TRBD2. From germline, CDR1 is LGHNA and CDR2 YNFKEQ. The V and J ends lost 4 bases and 5 bases, in that order; junction bases with no gene match: 13. This CDR3 has 19 amino acids. CDR3 coding DNA: TGTGCCAGCAGCCCTCGGGGCAGGACTAGCGGGAGTGAGACCGGGGAGCTGTTTTTT. It specifies CASSPRGRTSGSETGELFF.

The chain couples TRBV5-1 to TRBJ2-5; 8 positions agree with TRBD2. The assigned J gene may be wrong: the sequence end matches TRBJ2-7 better. The CDR3 covers 16 residues. The germline V gene has CDR1 SGHRS and CDR2 YFSETQ. The CDR3 DNA is TGCGCCAGCAGCCCCAACGGGAGGGCCCCTCTCTACGAGCAGTACTTC. It codes for CASSPNGRAPLYEQYF.

The chain uses TRBV28 and TRBJ1-3; 8 bases are a match to TRBD1. The CDR3 is 14 residues long. Germline lookup yields CDR1 MDHEN and CDR2 SYDVKM. After removal of 5 bases from V and 3 bases from J, the junction contained 3 bases not matched to a gene. The CDR3 protein is CASSPTGGGNTIYF. CDR3 sequence (DNA): TGTGCCAGCAGTCCTACAGGGGGTGGAAACACCATATATTTT.

The chain is built from TRBV5-1 and TRBJ2-2; D gene ambiguous. Germline CDR1 SGHRS, CDR2 YFSETQ. The CDR3 runs to 12 residues. V was cut by 4 bases and J by 6 bases, with 7 bases left in between. The DNA for the CDR3 is TGCGCCAGCAGCCGACAAGCCGGGGAGCTGTTTTTT. This translates into CASSRQAGELFF.

The chain joins TRBV19 to TRBJ1-3, with D possibly matching TRBD1 (5 bases). The CDR3 extends over 14 amino acids. The germline gives CDR1 LNHDA, CDR2 SQIVND (reference sequence). Deletions cut 2 bases from V and 2 bases from J, with 7 bases between. CDR3 region: CASSITGAGNTIYF. As DNA, the CDR3 is TGTGCCAGTAGTATAACGGGGGCTGGAAACACCATATATTTT.

The chain links TRBV6-5 to TRBJ2-7, with a weak D call TRBD1 (5 bases). This CDR3 comprises 13 residues. V dropped 1 base and J dropped 4 bases, with 8 bases sitting between them. The germline CDR1 and CDR2 sequences are MNHEY and SVGAGI. The CDR3 bases are TGTGCCAGCAGTTACTATAAGGGGTACGAGCAGTACTTC. Amino acid sequence: CASSYYKGYEQYF.

The gene calls are TRBV4-2 and TRBJ1-4; D remains unclear. Germline V gene sequence: CDR1 LGHNA, CDR2 YNFKEQ. CDR3 size: 15 residues. The ends were cut back, 4 bases at V and 6 bases at J, with 15 bases in the middle. The chain's CDR3 is CASSPIVGSHEKLFF. In DNA, the CDR3 is TGTGCCAGCAGCCCGATAGTTGGGAGCCATGAAAAACTGTTTTTT.

J is TRBJ2-4 and V is TRBV4-2, with a weak D call TRBD2 (5 bases). Between the trimmed V and J ends, which lost 0 bases and 6 bases, there was a span of 18 bases. This CDR3 has 17 amino acids. CDR1 and CDR2 (germline): LGHNA, YNFKEQ. CDR3 amino acids: CASSQDRGQVRRNIQYF. The CDR3 DNA follows: TGTGCCAGCAGCCAAGATAGAGGGCAGGTCCGCCGAAACATTCAGTACTTC.

The chain is built from TRBV5-4 and TRBJ1-1; D gene uncertain. The CDR3 extends over 15 amino acids. With 0 bases removed from V and 3 bases from J, the gap between germline ends came to 12 bases. CDR1 and CDR2 (germline): SGHNT, YYREEE (reference sequence). As DNA, the CDR3 is TGTGCCAGCAGCTTGGCCGGGAGGGTGGACACTGAAGCTTTCTTT. Residues: CASSLAGRVDTEAFF.

The CDR3 sequence is CASSTGTGERELFF. Written as DNA, the CDR3 is TGCGCCAGCAGCACCGGGACAGGGGAACGGGAGCTGTTTTTT. V gene TRBV5-1 combines with J gene TRBJ2-2, with 10 bases that match TRBD1. The CDR3 is made up of 14 amino acids. The trim removed 4 bases at V and 9 bases at J, leaving 6 bases unmatched. Germline V CDR1 and CDR2: SGHRS, YFSETQ.

The chain combines TRBV7-2 with TRBJ2-7; 9 bases fit TRBD1. Per the germline V gene, CDR1 is SGHTA and CDR2 is FQGNSA. V lost 5 bases, J lost 5 bases, and 7 bases stayed unmatched. The CDR3 totals 14 residues. The CDR3 coding sequence is TGTGCCAGCAGCCAGTCGGGACAGGGCCACGAGCAGTACTTC. Translated, it gives CASSQSGQGHEQYF. Variable domain in full (rest from reference TRBV7-2 and TRBJ2-7): GAGVSQSPSNKVTEKGKDVELRCDPISGHTALYWYRQSLGQGLEFLIYFQGNSAPDKSGLPSDRFSAERTGGSVSTLTIQRTQQEDSAVYLCASSQSGQGHEQYFGPGTRLTVT.

The chain recombines TRBV9 with TRBJ1-3; 9 positions match TRBD1. Unmatched junction bases numbered 6, after V lost 4 bases and J lost 4 bases. In germline, CDR1 is SGDLS, CDR2 YYNGEE. CDR3 length equals 15 residues. The CDR3 DNA follows: TGTGCCAGCAGCCTACTACAGGGGGCAGGAAACACCATATATTTT. Encoded protein: CASSLLQGAGNTIYF. Full variable domain (rest looked up from reference TRBV9 and TRBJ1-3): DSGVTQTPKHLITATGQRVTLRCSPRSGDLSVYWYQQSLDQGLQFLIQYYNGEERAKGNILERFSAQQFPDLHSELNLSSLELGDSALYFCASSLLQGAGNTIYFGEGSWLTVV.

This chain joins TRBV6-5 and TRBJ2-7; 11 positions agree with TRBD1. V was clipped by 8 bases and J by 7 bases; unmatched bases: 10. The CDR3 length is 14 residues. Germline V gene data show CDR1 as MNHEY and CDR2 as SVGAGI. The DNA of the CDR3 is TGTGCCAGCTCTTCGGGACAGGGGGTTTGGGAGCAGTACTTC. Its translation is CASSSGQGVWEQYF.

The chain links TRBV6-5 to TRBJ1-2; the D gene is possibly TRBD1 (5 bases). This CDR3 has 13 residues. CDR1 is MNHEY, CDR2 SVGAGI, per germline. Trimming pared 2 bases from V and 7 bases from J, leaving 11 bases between. The CDR3 region is CASSYARVSGYTF. The CDR3 DNA follows: TGTGCCAGCAGTTACGCCAGGGTGTCTGGCTACACCTTC.

The chain combines TRBV5-6 with TRBJ2-1; possible D gene TRBD1, 6 bases. Trimming left V 3 bases short and J 16 bases short, with 20 bases between. Germline V gives CDR1 SGHDT, CDR2 YYEEEE. The CDR3 is 13 residues long. The CDR3 is CASSSGFQGMVFF. CDR3 sequence (DNA): TGTGCCAGCAGCTCGGGCTTTCAGGGGATGGTATTCTTC.

The rearrangement uses TRBV11-2 and TRBJ2-5, with no clear D. Trimming stripped 4 bases from V and 4 bases from J, with 10 bases between. The CDR3 loop spans 13 amino acids. The germline V gene encodes CDR1 SGHAT and CDR2 FQNNGV. The CDR3: CASSYNNRETQYF. The CDR3 DNA sequence: TGTGCCAGCAGCTATAACAACAGAGAGACCCAGTACTTC. Supplemented by reference TRBV11-2 and TRBJ2-5, the full variable domain reads EAGVAQSPRYKIIEKRQSVAFWCNPISGHATLYWYQQILGQGPKLLIQFQNNGVVDDSQLPKDRFSAERLKGVDSTLKIQPAKLEDSAVYLCASSYNNRETQYFGPGTRLLVL.

The chain uses TRBV6-1 and TRBJ2-7; 12 bases are a match to TRBD2. Germline lookup yields CDR1 MNHNS and CDR2 SASEGT. V lost 4 bases, J lost 0 bases, and 7 bases stayed unmatched. CDR3 length: 17 residues. CDR3 loop: CASSGGTSGSPSYEQYF. The CDR3 DNA reads as TGTGCCAGCAGTGGAGGGACTAGCGGGTCCCCCTCCTACGAGCAGTACTTC.

The chain combines TRBV7-6 with TRBJ2-7; a possible D gene is TRBD1 (5 bases). CDR1 is SGHVS and CDR2 is FNYEAQ in the germline V gene. Between the trimmed V and J ends, which lost 5 bases and 5 bases, there was a span of 13 bases. The CDR3 totals 13 residues. CDR3 in DNA: TGTGCCAGCAGCGTGGCCAGGGCCGACGAGCAGTACTTC. It encodes CASSVARADEQYF.

The chain links TRBV5-1 to TRBJ1-2; D is uncertain. Germline loops: CDR1 SGHRS, CDR2 YFSETQ. This CDR3 has 16 amino acids. Trimming took 0 bases from V and 8 from J, leaving 20 bases between them. The CDR3 DNA follows: TGCGCCAGCAGCTTGGGGCTAAATTTGCAGGAATCCGGCTACACCTTC. Amino acid sequence: CASSLGLNLQESGYTF.

The chain uses TRBV18 and TRBJ1-5, with 9 bases aligning to TRBD1. Germline CDR1 reads KGHSH; CDR2 reads LQKENI. V lost 1 base, J lost 7 bases, and 5 bases stayed unmatched. The CDR3 consists of 15 residues. Here the CDR3 reads CASSPQGQGEQPQHF. The CDR3 bases are TGTGCCAGCTCACCACAGGGACAGGGTGAACAGCCCCAGCATTTT. Full variable domain (outside the CDR3, taken from reference TRBV18 and TRBJ1-5): NAGVMQNPRHLVRRRGQEARLRCSPMKGHSHVYWYRQLPEEGLKFMVYLQKENIIDESGMPKERFSAEFPKEGPSILRIQQVVRGDSAAYFCASSPQGQGEQPQHFGDGTRLSIL.